What follows is one TCR beta chain and its context. This study enrolled people aged roughly 18 to 89 from roughly 24 US geographic areas. What the recovered Cohort 3 donors had was two negative PCRs, clearance, or symptom resolution. The data belong to a study of blood T cell repertoires in COVID-19. As originally analysed: From reference gene primer amplification, estimates of nucleated cell counts were derived. Sequenced by immunoSEQ multiplex PCR; TCRdb stores in-frame clones only, minus some. V, J and clone size are those of that table, while D and trimming were read from the DNA. The repertoire holds just over 300,000 clones, with over 80% as singletons. The TCR sequence derives from a woman under 30 who had recovered from COVID-19. Sequencing input: PBMCs or T cells enriched from blood (not recorded which).

Written as DNA, the CDR3 is TGTGCCAGCAGTTCGGAAGCGGGAGGGTACGAGCAGTACTTC. Protein product: CASSSEAGGYEQYF. This chain joins TRBV6-4 and TRBJ2-7, with 10 bases aligning to TRBD2. The CDR3 is 14 residues long. V trimming: 5 bases; J trimming: 4 bases; junction bases outside the gene matches: 5. Per the germline V gene, CDR1 is MRHNA and CDR2 is SNTAGT.